The entry below gives a single T cell receptor beta chain sequence along with its context. The data are from a study of beta chain features in type 1 diabetes. The V end lost 5 bases, the J end lost 1 base, and 14 bases lay between the germline ends. The CDR3 length is 15 residues. In germline, CDR1 is MNHNY, CDR2 SVGAGI (reference sequence). Every isolated RNA sample was fully reverse transcribed, so sequencing captured expressed TCRB transcripts. The repertoire was sequenced with immunoSEQ multiplex PCR; TCRdb's copy has only in-frame clones and lacks some. The sample has roughly 150,000 clones; 9% to 10% are singletons.

V usage is TRBV6-6 and J usage is TRBJ1-2; a weak D match, TRBD1 (5 bases). Sequencing input: central memory CD4+ T cells from blood. The receptor's source is a woman younger than 35 in good health. The CDR3 region has the DNA TGTGCCAGCAGTCGCGACAGTGGAGATAACTATGGCTACACCTTC. Residues: CASSRDSGDNYGYTF.